This passage covers 8 T cell receptor beta chains from one sample sequenced in a study of blood T cell repertoires in COVID-19. Method: immunoSEQ multiplex PCR; TCRdb's copy keeps in-frame clones and lacks some. The data show under 300,000 clones, less than 90% seen once. The sequenced sample consisted of peripheral blood. Receptors were obtained from a man aged 55 to 70 with acute or convalescent COVID-19.

The rearrangement links TRBV9 to TRBJ2-2, with a weak D call TRBD2 (5 bases). V shed 3 bases and J shed 4 bases, with 13 bases lying between them. Germline CDR1 reads SGDLS; CDR2 reads YYNGEE. The CDR3 sequence is 15 residues long. The CDR3 here is CASSANPRGTGELFF. DNA for the CDR3: TGTGCCAGCAGCGCCAACCCCCGGGGCACCGGGGAGCTGTTTTTT.

This clone was found once. Other DNA sequences in the same sample also yield this CDR3. The gene calls are TRBV9 and TRBJ2-3; 7 nucleotides agree with TRBD2. After removal of 0 bases from V and 3 bases from J, the junction contained 7 bases not matched to a gene. The germline V gene encodes CDR1 SGDLS and CDR2 YYNGEE. The CDR3 sequence is 16 residues long. DNA for the CDR3: TGTGCCAGCAGCGTAGGTGACGGGAGGTTGACAGATACGCAGTATTTT. Its protein product is CASSVGDGRLTDTQYF.

The chain employs TRBV10-3 and TRBJ2-7, with 9 positions matching TRBD2. Germline lookup yields CDR1 ENHRY and CDR2 SYGVKD. With V trimmed by 5 bases and J by 2 bases, 7 bases remained unmatched. This CDR3 contains 15 residues. This CDR3 is CAISINSGGTYEQYF. The CDR3 region has the DNA TGTGCCATCAGTATCAATAGCGGGGGTACCTACGAGCAGTACTTC.

This rearrangement joins TRBV6-5 to TRBJ2-5, with D possibly being TRBD1 (5 bases). This CDR3 has 13 amino acids. V was clipped by 6 bases and J by 5 bases, with 13 bases between them. Germline-derived CDR1 and CDR2 are MNHEY and SVGAGI. CDR3 nucleotide sequence: TGTGCCAGCAGCAAAGACAGAATCGAGACCCAGTACTTC. This sequence encodes CASSKDRIETQYF.

The rearrangement links TRBV7-9 to TRBJ1-4, with a weak D call TRBD1 (6 bases). The V gene's germline CDR1 is SEHNR and CDR2 FQNEAQ (reference sequence). The CDR3 consists of 14 residues. V was clipped by 5 bases and J by 8 bases, with 15 bases between them. The chain's CDR3 is CASSPEGQREKLFF. The DNA of the CDR3 is TGTGCCAGCAGCCCCGAAGGACAGCGGGAAAAACTGTTTTTT.

This chain joins TRBV6-5 and TRBJ1-4, with D possibly being TRBD1 (6 bases). V lost 8 bases, J lost 4 bases, and 14 bases lay in between. CDR3 length: 14 amino acids. Per germline, CDR1 MNHEY and CDR2 SVGAGI. The CDR3, as DNA: TGTGCCAGCTCTAAGGGACACAATAATGAAAAACTGTTTTTT. This codes for CASSKGHNNEKLFF.

This chain connects TRBV6-5 to TRBJ1-2; TRBD1 aligns across 9 bases. The length of the CDR3 is 12 residues. Germline-derived CDR1 and CDR2 are MNHEY and SVGAGI. V shed 6 bases, J shed 8 bases, and the junction held 4 bases outside the gene matches. Here the CDR3 reads CASSQGQGGYTF. The CDR3 region has the DNA TGTGCCAGCAGCCAAGGACAGGGGGGCTACACCTTC.

The V and J genes are TRBV7-8 and TRBJ2-7; 10 bases map to TRBD2. V shed 0 bases, J shed 4 bases, and the junction held 9 bases outside the gene matches. The CDR3 totals 17 residues. Germline CDR1 reads SGHVS; CDR2 reads FQNEAQ. The CDR3 reads CASSLANVASGSYEQYF. In DNA, the CDR3 is TGTGCCAGCAGCTTAGCCAACGTAGCTAGCGGGAGTTACGAGCAGTACTTC. The full variable domain, rest sourced from reference TRBV7-8 and TRBJ2-7, is GAGVSQSPRYKVAKRGQDVALRCDPISGHVSLFWYQQALGQGPEFLTYFQNEAQLDKSGLPSDRFFAERPEGSVSTLKIQRTQQEDSAVYLCASSLANVASGSYEQYFGPGTRLTVT.